This T cell receptor (beta chain) was documented in a study of T cells in women clearing cervical HPV infection. Overall study context: Controls gave blood once infection was undetectable; cases at lesion identification. With HLA typing for only a few women, HLA confounding remains possible.

Concerning this clone: Read coverage stops 3 residues before the CDR3 terminus; the germline J gene supplies the remainder.

immunoSEQ multiplex PCR used an average of roughly 1,100 ng genomic DNA. Clones were sequenced by immunoSEQ multiplex PCR, and TCRdb holds only the in-frame ones, with some missing. This table holds over 25,000 clones. All participants had a single incident cervical HPV16 infection, and prevalent HPV16 infections were excluded. The CDR3 has 15 residues. Germline values: CDR1 MNHNS, CDR2 SASEGT. V was pared by 3 bases and J by 8 bases, with 17 bases between. Input material: blood buffy coat. The origin of this receptor is a woman aged 18-70 years with a cervical HPV16 infection that either progressed to CIN3+ or cleared (not recorded which). The chain couples TRBV6-1 to TRBJ2-1, with D tentatively TRBD1 (5 bases). The CDR3 DNA, read in part, is TGTGCCAGCAGTGAGGAGACAGCCTTTATCGATGAG. Its translation: CASSEETAFIDE. The entire CDR3 reads CASSEETAFIDEQFF.